This T cell receptor beta chain was documented in a study of blood T cell repertoires in COVID-19. Per germline, CDR1 LNHDA and CDR2 SQIVND (reference sequence). The CDR3 totals 14 residues. J lost 4 bases, V lost 3 bases, and 5 bases had no gene match. In the authors' workflow: From reference gene primer amplification, estimates of nucleated cell counts were derived. Using immunoSEQ multiplex PCR, the repertoire was profiled, and TCRdb retains in-frame clones only, with some absent. That table furnishes V, J and clone size, whereas the DNA furnished D and trimming. The sample shows under 200,000 clones, around 90% of them seen only once.

The clonotype was recovered from a man aged 45-60 years with acute or convalescent COVID-19. What was sequenced was peripheral blood. The chain links TRBV19 to TRBJ2-7; 8 nucleotides align to TRBD1. CDR3 nucleotides: TGTGCCAGTAGTATGGACAGGACAGGGTACGAGCAGTACTTC. Its translation is CASSMDRTGYEQYF.